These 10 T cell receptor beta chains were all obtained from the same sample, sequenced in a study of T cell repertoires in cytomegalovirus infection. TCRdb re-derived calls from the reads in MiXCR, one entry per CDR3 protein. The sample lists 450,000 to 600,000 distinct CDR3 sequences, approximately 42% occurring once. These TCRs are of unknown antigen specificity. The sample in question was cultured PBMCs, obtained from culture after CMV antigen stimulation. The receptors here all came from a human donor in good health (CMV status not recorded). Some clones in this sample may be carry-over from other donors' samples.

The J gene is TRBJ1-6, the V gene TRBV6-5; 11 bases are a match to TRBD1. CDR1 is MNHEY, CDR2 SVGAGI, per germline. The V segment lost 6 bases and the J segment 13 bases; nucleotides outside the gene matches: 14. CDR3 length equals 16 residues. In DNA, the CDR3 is TGTGCCAGCAGCGCCGGACAGGGGGCCCAGATTTGGCCCCTCCACTTT. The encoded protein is CASSAGQGAQIWPLHF.

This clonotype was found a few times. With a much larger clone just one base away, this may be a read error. The CDR3 DNA reads TGTGCCAGCAGCTTTATGAACACTGAAGCTTTCTTT. It is translated as CASSFMNTEAFF. The genes are TRBV5-6 and TRBJ1-1; D gene unclear. The germline gives CDR1 SGHDT, CDR2 YYEEEE. The CDR3 consists of 12 residues. Trimming pared 2 bases from V and 0 bases from J, leaving 2 bases between. The full variable domain, completed using reference TRBV5-6 and TRBJ1-1, is DAGVTQSPTHLIKTRGQQVTLRCSPKSGHDTVSWYQQALGQGPQFIFQYYEEEERQRGNFPDRFSGHQFPNYSSELNVNALLLGDSALYLCASSFMNTEAFFGQGTRLTVV.

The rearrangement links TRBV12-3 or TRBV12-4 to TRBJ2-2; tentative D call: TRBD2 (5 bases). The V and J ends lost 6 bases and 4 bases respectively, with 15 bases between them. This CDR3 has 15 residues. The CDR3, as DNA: TGTGCCAGCAGCCTGGACTCCACCTCCACCGGGGAGCTGTTTTTT. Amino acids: CASSLDSTSTGELFF.

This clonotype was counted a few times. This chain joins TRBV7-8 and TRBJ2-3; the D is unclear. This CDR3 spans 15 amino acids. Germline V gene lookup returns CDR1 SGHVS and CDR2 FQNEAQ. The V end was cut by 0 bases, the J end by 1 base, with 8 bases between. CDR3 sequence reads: CASSLAGSRTDTQYF. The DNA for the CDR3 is TGTGCCAGCAGCTTAGCCGGCAGCCGCACAGATACGCAGTATTTT. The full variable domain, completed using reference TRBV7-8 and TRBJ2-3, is GAGVSQSPRYKVAKRGQDVALRCDPISGHVSLFWYQQALGQGPEFLTYFQNEAQLDKSGLPSDRFFAERPEGSVSTLKIQRTQQEDSAVYLCASSLAGSRTDTQYFGPGTRLTVL.

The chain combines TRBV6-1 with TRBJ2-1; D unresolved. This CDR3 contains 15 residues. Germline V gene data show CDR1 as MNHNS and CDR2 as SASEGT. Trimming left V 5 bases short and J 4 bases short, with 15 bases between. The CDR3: CASSSYGGGYNEQFF. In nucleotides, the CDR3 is TGTGCCAGCAGTAGTTACGGCGGCGGATACAATGAGCAGTTCTTC.

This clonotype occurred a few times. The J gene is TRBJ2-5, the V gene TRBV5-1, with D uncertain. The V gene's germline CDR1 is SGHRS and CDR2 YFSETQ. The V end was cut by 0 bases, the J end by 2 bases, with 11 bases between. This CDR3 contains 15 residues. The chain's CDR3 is CASSLVGRAQETQYF. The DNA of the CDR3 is TGCGCCAGCAGCTTGGTAGGCCGGGCACAAGAGACCCAGTACTTC.

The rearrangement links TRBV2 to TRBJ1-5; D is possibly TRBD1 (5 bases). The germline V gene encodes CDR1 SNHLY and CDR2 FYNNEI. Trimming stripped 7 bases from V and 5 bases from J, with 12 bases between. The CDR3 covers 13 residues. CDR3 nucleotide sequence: TGTGCCAGCACCCCCGTGGGGGATCAGCCCCAGCATTTT. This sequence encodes CASTPVGDQPQHF.

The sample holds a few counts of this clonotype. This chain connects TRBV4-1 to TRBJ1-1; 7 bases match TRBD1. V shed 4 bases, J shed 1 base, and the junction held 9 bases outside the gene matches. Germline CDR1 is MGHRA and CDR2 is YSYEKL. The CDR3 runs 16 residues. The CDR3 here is CASSPRTRQGNTEAFF. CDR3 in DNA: TGCGCCAGCAGCCCCCGGACTAGACAGGGGAACACTGAAGCTTTCTTT.

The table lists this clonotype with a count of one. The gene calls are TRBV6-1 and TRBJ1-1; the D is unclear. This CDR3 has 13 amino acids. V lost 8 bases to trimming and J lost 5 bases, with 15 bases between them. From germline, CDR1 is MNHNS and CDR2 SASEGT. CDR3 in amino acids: CASLRTPETEAFF. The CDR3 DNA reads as TGTGCCAGCCTCCGGACGCCGGAGACTGAAGCTTTCTTT.

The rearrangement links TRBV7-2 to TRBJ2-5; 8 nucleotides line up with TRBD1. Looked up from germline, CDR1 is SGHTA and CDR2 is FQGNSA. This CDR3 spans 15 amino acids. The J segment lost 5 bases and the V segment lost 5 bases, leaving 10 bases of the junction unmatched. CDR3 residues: CASSGGQGWGETQYF. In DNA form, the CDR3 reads TGTGCCAGCAGCGGCGGACAGGGATGGGGGGAGACCCAGTACTTC.